Detailed here is one TCR beta chain. TCRdb recomputed calls from the 5' RACE reads with MiXCR, one row per CDR3 protein. The repertoire consists of under 800,000 distinct CDR3 sequences, with less than 25% occurring once and the leading ten covering approximately 4.5%. With 4 bases removed from V and 3 bases from J, the gap between germline ends came to 20 bases. The V gene's germline CDR1 is MNHEY and CDR2 SMNVEV (reference sequence). The CDR3 is 17 residues long. The record originates from a study of identical twins. In addition, the sample was reused for a study of T cells expressing NK-cell markers. That paper notes: The study did not resolve the HCMV specificity of expanded NKG2C+ T cell clones.

The TCR comes from a woman aged 18-29 years in good health. The V and J genes are TRBV27 and TRBJ2-3, with D possibly being TRBD2 (5 bases). Sequenced material: PBMCs. The CDR3 spells CASSSRAGAGRTDTQYF. Here the CDR3 DNA reads TGTGCCAGCAGTTCTCGGGCGGGCGCTGGGCGGACAGATACGCAGTATTTT.